What follows describes a single T cell receptor beta chain. Its antigen is currently unknown. Of the isolated RNA, all was reverse transcribed, and so the sequenced material was expressed TCRB transcripts. Profiling relied on immunoSEQ multiplex PCR, and the TCRdb table lists in-frame clones only, not all of them. The sample contains approximately 270,000 clones, over 11% of which appear only once. Staining for CD45RO/CCR7/CD25/CD127/CD95/CD27 allowed sorting of CD4+ naive, central memory, regulatory and stem cell-like memory cells. All sorted populations exceeded 95% purity. V was pared by 5 bases and J by 2 bases, with 12 bases between. Germline V CDR1 and CDR2: SGHTA, FQGNSA. The CDR3 runs to 14 residues. The sample belongs to a study of beta chain features in type 1 diabetes. Overall study results and limits: Type 1 diabetes patients had moderately but significantly shorter TCRB CDR3s in all four CD4+ subsets.

The sequence was collected from a man aged 25 to 45 with type 1 diabetes. V gene TRBV7-2 combines with J gene TRBJ2-5; D is possibly TRBD1 (6 bases). The sample comprised naive CD4+ T cells from blood. CDR3 in DNA: TGTGCCAGCAGCGATACAGGGCCACAAGAGACCCAGTACTTC. Translation gives CASSDTGPQETQYF.